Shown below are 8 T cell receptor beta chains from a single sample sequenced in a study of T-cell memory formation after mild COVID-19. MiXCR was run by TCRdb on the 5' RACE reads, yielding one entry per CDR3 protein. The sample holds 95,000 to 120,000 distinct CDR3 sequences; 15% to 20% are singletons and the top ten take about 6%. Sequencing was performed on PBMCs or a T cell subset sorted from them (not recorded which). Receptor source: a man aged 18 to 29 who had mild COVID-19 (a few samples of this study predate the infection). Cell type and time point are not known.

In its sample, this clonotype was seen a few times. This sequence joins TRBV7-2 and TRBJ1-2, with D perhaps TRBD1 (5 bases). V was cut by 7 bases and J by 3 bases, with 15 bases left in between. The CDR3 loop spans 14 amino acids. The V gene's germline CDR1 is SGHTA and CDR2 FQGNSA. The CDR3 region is CASTPWGVDYGYTF. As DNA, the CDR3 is TGTGCCAGCACCCCATGGGGGGTTGACTATGGCTACACCTTC.

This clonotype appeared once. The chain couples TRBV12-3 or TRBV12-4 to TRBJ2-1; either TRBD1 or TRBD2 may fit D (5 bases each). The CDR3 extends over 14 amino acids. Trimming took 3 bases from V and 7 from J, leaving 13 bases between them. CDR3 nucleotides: TGTGCCAGCAGTTTTCTCCGGGGCAGGAATGAGCAGTTCTTC. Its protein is CASSFLRGRNEQFF.

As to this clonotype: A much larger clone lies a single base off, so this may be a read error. CDR3 loop: CASSQDLITGTATYEQYF. DNA for the CDR3: TGCGCCAGCAGCCAAGATTTAATTACCGGGACGGCTACCTACGAGCAGTACTTC. The chain is built from TRBV4-3 and TRBJ2-7, with D possibly being TRBD1 or TRBD2 (5 bases each). CDR1 and CDR2 from the germline V gene are LGHNA and YSLEER. V lost 0 bases and J lost 2, with 20 bases in between. CDR3 length: 18 amino acids.

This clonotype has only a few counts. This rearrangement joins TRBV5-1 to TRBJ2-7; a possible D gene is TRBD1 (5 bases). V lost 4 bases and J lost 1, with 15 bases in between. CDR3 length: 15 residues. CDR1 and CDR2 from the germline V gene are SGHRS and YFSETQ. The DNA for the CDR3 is TGCGCCAGCAGCGTCACAGGCGACCTATCCTACGAGCAGTACTTC. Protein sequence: CASSVTGDLSYEQYF.

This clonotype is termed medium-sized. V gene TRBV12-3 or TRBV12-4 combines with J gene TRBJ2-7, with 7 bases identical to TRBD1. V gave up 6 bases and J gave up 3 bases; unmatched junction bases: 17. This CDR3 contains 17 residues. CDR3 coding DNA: TGTGCCAGCAGGCCTAACCGACAGGGTGTAGGGGACTACGAGCAGTACTTC. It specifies CASRPNRQGVGDYEQYF.

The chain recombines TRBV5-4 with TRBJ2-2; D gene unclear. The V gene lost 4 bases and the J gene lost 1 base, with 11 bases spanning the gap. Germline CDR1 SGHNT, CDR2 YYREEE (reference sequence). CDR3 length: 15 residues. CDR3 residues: CASSPAPRNTGELFF. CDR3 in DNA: TGTGCCAGCAGCCCGGCCCCCCGGAACACCGGGGAGCTGTTTTTT.

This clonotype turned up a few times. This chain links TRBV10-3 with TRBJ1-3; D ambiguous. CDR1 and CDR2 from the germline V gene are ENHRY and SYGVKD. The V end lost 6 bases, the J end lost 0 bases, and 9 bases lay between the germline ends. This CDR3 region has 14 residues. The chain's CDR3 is CAIRPDTSGNTIYF. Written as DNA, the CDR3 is TGTGCCATCAGGCCAGACACCTCTGGAAACACCATATATTTT.

This CDR3 is CASSSLCGKYTDTQYF. CDR3 in DNA: TGTGCCAGCTCTTCCCTCTGTGGGAAGTACACAGATACGCAGTATTTT. This sequence joins TRBV11-2 and TRBJ2-3; D is uncertain. The CDR3 is 16 residues long. Trimming stripped 8 bases from V and 2 bases from J, with 20 bases between. Germline loops: CDR1 SGHAT, CDR2 FQNNGV.